This T cell receptor (beta chain) was obtained from a study of PD-1 blockade in classical Hodgkin lymphoma. Across the whole study: Nivolumab dosing for patients was 3 mg/kg, administered intravenously every 2 weeks.

Stated time point: cycle 4 day 1 (C4D1), after six to seven weeks of nivolumab. Every single patient, without exception, relapsed after autologous stem cell transplantation, and brentuximab vedotin exposure varied. Magnetic negative selection of thawed PBMCs was the method by which CD4+ T cells were purified. Progressive disease, partial response or complete response was each patient's best response. After removal of 4 bases from V and 8 bases from J, the junction contained 4 bases not matched to a gene. CDR3 length: 13 residues. Looked up from germline, CDR1 is ENHRY and CDR2 is SYGVKD. Data came from immunoSEQ multiplex PCR; TCRdb stores just in-frame clones and leaves some out. The table includes over 15,000 clones, 70% to 75% detected once.

This receptor was taken from a human donor with classical Hodgkin lymphoma. The chain couples TRBV10-3 to TRBJ1-5; 8 bases match TRBD1. The sample consisted of CD4+ T cells from blood, taken before the fourth cycle of nivolumab. DNA for the CDR3: TGTGCCATCAGTGCAGGGGGCATGGAGCCCCAGCATTTT. Translating it yields CAISAGGMEPQHF.